The 15 T cell receptor beta chains reported below all come from one sample, sequenced in a study of blood T cell repertoires in COVID-19. Repertoires were generated with immunoSEQ multiplex PCR, while TCRdb's copy carries only in-frame clones and drops some. This table has approximately 50,000 clones, under 90% appearing once. Input material: peripheral blood. These receptors came from a man at least 80 years old with active or convalescent COVID-19.

The genes are TRBV7-9 and TRBJ2-7; TRBD1 agrees at 10 bases. Trimming took 6 bases from V and 4 from J; bases not matched to a gene: 12. CDR1 is SEHNR and CDR2 is FQNEAQ in the germline V gene (reference sequence). The CDR3 has 16 amino acids. The chain's CDR3 is CASSRGLGTGVYEQYF. DNA of the CDR3: TGTGCCAGCAGTCGTGGTCTGGGGACAGGGGTTTACGAGCAGTACTTC. The entire variable domain, with the rest obtained from reference TRBV7-9 and TRBJ2-7, is as follows: DTGVSQNPRHKITKRGQNVTFRCDPISEHNRLYWYRQTLGQGPEFLTYFQNEAQLEKSRLLSDRFSAERPKGSFSTLEIQRTEQGDSAMYLCASSRGLGTGVYEQYFGPGTRLTVT.

The chain carries TRBV6-2 or TRBV6-3 and TRBJ1-2, with a tentative D call TRBD1 (5 bases). V was cut by 5 bases and J by 7 bases, with 14 bases left in between. Looked up from germline, CDR1 is MNHEY and CDR2 is SVGEGT. This CDR3 comprises 13 residues. The CDR3 loop reads CASSLPGNRGYTF. The CDR3 DNA reads TGTGCCAGCAGTCTACCAGGGAATCGTGGCTACACCTTC.

This sequence joins TRBV7-9 and TRBJ1-4; D remains ambiguous. V was pared by 3 bases and J by 5 bases, with 4 bases between. CDR3 length: 12 amino acids. The germline V gene has CDR1 SEHNR and CDR2 FQNEAQ (reference sequence). The CDR3 DNA is TGTGCCAGCAGCTTGAGAAATGAAAAACTGTTTTTT. Translated, it gives CASSLRNEKLFF.

V usage is TRBV11-3 and J usage is TRBJ2-1; 8 nucleotides align to TRBD2. The CDR3 contains 15 residues. CDR1 is SGHNT and CDR2 is YENEEA in the germline V gene. V lost 4 bases, J lost 1 base, and 3 bases stayed unmatched. The CDR3, as DNA: TGTGCCAGCAGCTCGGGGGGGGCATCCTACAATGAGCAGTTCTTC. This gives the protein CASSSGGASYNEQFF.

The rearrangement joins TRBV5-1 to TRBJ1-5; D is perhaps TRBD1 (5 bases). The germline CDR1 and CDR2 sequences are SGHRS and YFSETQ. The CDR3 runs to 15 residues. With 1 base removed from V and 1 base from J, the gap between germline ends came to 9 bases. CDR3 DNA sequence: TGCGCCAGCAGCTTGCAGGGCATAAGCAATCAGCCCCAGCATTTT. It codes for CASSLQGISNQPQHF.

The V gene is TRBV27, the J gene TRBJ1-4, with D perhaps TRBD1 (6 bases). CDR1 is MNHEY and CDR2 is SMNVEV in the germline V gene (reference sequence). The CDR3 is 14 amino acids. Trimming cost V 8 bases and J 8 bases, with 18 bases left between them. CDR3 protein: CASDRGDKTEKLFF. CDR3 sequence (DNA): TGTGCCAGCGATCGGGGGGACAAGACAGAAAAACTGTTTTTT.

The gene calls are TRBV7-2 and TRBJ2-5; D perhaps matches TRBD2 (6 bases). V was clipped by 6 bases and J by 5 bases, with 19 bases between them. Looked up from germline, CDR1 is SGHTA and CDR2 is FQGNSA. This CDR3 is built from 15 residues. The CDR3 DNA is TGTGCCAGCAGTCTTGGGGGGAGCGCCTGGGAGACCCAGTACTTC. Translated: CASSLGGSAWETQYF.

This rearrangement joins TRBV6-6 to TRBJ2-7, with D perhaps TRBD1 (6 bases). The CDR3 contains 13 residues. CDR1 MNHNY and CDR2 SVGAGI come from the germline V gene (reference sequence). V was cut by 6 bases and J by 2 bases, with 11 bases left in between. The CDR3 DNA is TGTGCCAGCAGGCCCGGGGACACCTACGAGCAGTACTTC. Translated, it gives CASRPGDTYEQYF.

The chain is built from TRBV5-1 and TRBJ2-2; 9 bases are a match to TRBD1. The junction had 7 bases not matched to a gene; V was cut back by 2 bases and J by 5 bases. From germline, CDR1 is SGHRS and CDR2 YFSETQ. The CDR3 covers 16 residues. Here the CDR3 reads CASSLLGQGSTGELFF. The CDR3 nucleotides are TGCGCCAGCAGCTTACTGGGACAGGGTAGTACCGGGGAGCTGTTTTTT.

This clone turned up a few times. This chain links TRBV5-1 with TRBJ1-5, with 10 bases that match TRBD1. Per the germline V gene, CDR1 is SGHRS and CDR2 is YFSETQ. The J segment lost 2 bases and the V segment lost 4 bases, leaving 12 bases of the junction unmatched. This CDR3 has 18 amino acids. As DNA, the CDR3 is TGCGCCAGCAGCCCTAGGACAGGGGGGTTCTATCGCAATCAGCCCCAGCATTTT. This codes for CASSPRTGGFYRNQPQHF.

The chain carries TRBV6-5 and TRBJ1-5; tentative D call: TRBD1 (6 bases). Germline values: CDR1 MNHEY, CDR2 SVGAGI. V was clipped by 2 bases and J by 4 bases, with 15 bases between them. This CDR3 comprises 16 residues. This CDR3 reads CASSYISQGPNQPQHF. In DNA form, the CDR3 reads TGTGCCAGCAGTTACATCTCTCAGGGGCCTAATCAGCCCCAGCATTTT.

V gene TRBV7-2 combines with J gene TRBJ1-6, with TRBD1 identical over 7 bases. J gave up 5 bases and V 2 bases, and 3 bases lay outside the gene matches. The CDR3 covers 15 residues. Germline CDR1 and CDR2: SGHTA and FQGNSA. The CDR3 region is CASSLYGTDNSPLHF. The DNA of the CDR3 is TGTGCCAGCAGCTTATATGGGACAGATAATTCACCCCTCCACTTT.

This chain joins TRBV28 and TRBJ1-4, with TRBD1 as a possible D gene (5 bases). The CDR3 has 13 amino acids. V was cut by 4 bases and J by 4 bases, with 7 bases left in between. CDR1 and CDR2 from the germline V gene are MDHEN and SYDVKM. The CDR3 region is CASSSGGNEKLFF. The CDR3 DNA follows: TGTGCCAGCAGTTCCGGGGGTAATGAAAAACTGTTTTTT.

This clone came up once. This chain joins TRBV4-3 and TRBJ2-3; 7 bases map to TRBD2. The CDR3 is 16 amino acids. The ends lost 0 bases at V and 6 bases at J; junction bases unmatched: 9. Germline CDR1 and CDR2: LGHNA and YSLEER. The CDR3 nucleotides read TGCGCCAGCAGCCAAGATTTGGGGGAGGGGAGCGATACGCAGTATTTT. It codes for CASSQDLGEGSDTQYF.

The chain carries TRBV10-1 and TRBJ1-6; a weak D match, TRBD1 (5 bases). The V end was cut by 1 base, the J end by 7 bases, with 8 bases between. CDR3 length: 14 residues. The germline V gene encodes CDR1 WNHNN and CDR2 SYGVQD (reference sequence). The CDR3 DNA follows: TGCGCCAGCAGTGAGTTAGGGGTGAATTCACCCCTCCACTTT. Protein: CASSELGVNSPLHF.